This T cell receptor (beta chain) was captured by sequencing in a study of somatic mutations in cytotoxic T cells in rheumatoid arthritis. Germline lookup yields CDR1 MNHEY and CDR2 SMNVEV (reference sequence). CDR3 size: 15 residues. Unmatched junction bases numbered 2, after V lost 3 bases and J lost 1 base. The method was immunoSEQ multiplex PCR; TCRdb's version includes in-frame clones alone and lacks a portion of them. Among some 35,000 clones listed, less than 85% were seen once. Findings of the study overall: Significant differences in CD8+ T-cell clonality were not found between rheumatoid arthritis patients and healthy controls (age-matched). A single CD8+ clone exceeded 20% of CD8+ cells in about an eighth of the 65 patients. Healthy controls did not share the age-linked increase in CD8+ clonality seen in rheumatoid arthritis patients.

About this clone: What it recognizes is unknown.

The clonotype was recovered from a middle-aged man in good health. This rearrangement joins TRBV27 to TRBJ1-5, with 8 positions matching TRBD1. Sequences were obtained from CD8+ T cells sorted from blood. CDR3 coding DNA: TGTGCCAGCAGTTTTCGACAGGGGAGCAATCAGCCCCAGCATTTT. The encoded protein is CASSFRQGSNQPQHF.